This T cell receptor (beta chain) was identified during a study of PD-1 blockade in mismatch repair-deficient tumors. Study at large: All were previously treated, progressing patients with 12 mismatch repair-deficient cancer types.

V dropped 4 bases and J dropped 4; count of bases not matched to a gene: 12. Germline CDR1 SGHNT, CDR2 YYREEE (reference sequence). There are 16 residues in the CDR3. Every patient had mismatch repair deficiency by PCR or immunohistochemistry. Three pembrolizumab responders had their TCRs sequenced. To note about this clone: What it binds is unknown.

Findings and limits, study-wide: After pembrolizumab, tumor-resident clones rose rapidly, then generally contracted before radiologic responses.

The repertoire was sequenced with immunoSEQ multiplex PCR; TCRdb's copy has only in-frame clones and lacks some. The sample shows more than 95,000 clones, around 87% of them seen only once. The clonotype originates from an adult with mismatch repair-deficient cancer. The J gene is TRBJ2-5, the V gene TRBV5-4; 8 positions agree with TRBD2. Specimen: peripheral blood, collected 44 weeks after starting pembrolizumab. CDR3 coding DNA: TGTGCCAGCAGCCCCATGGCGGGTGCGGGGGGAGAGACCCAGTACTTC. It specifies CASSPMAGAGGETQYF.